The entry below describes one T cell receptor beta chain. Its antigen is unidentified. The CDR3 covers 16 residues. V gave up 4 bases and J gave up 8 bases, with 19 bases separating them. CDR1 and CDR2 (germline): SGHNT, YYREEE (reference sequence). The source of the sample is a study of T cells in Graves' hyperthyroidism and ophthalmopathy. What was amplified from RNA transcripts were TCR beta CDR3 regions. TCR CDR3 regions were first amplified by RT-PCR with HTBI primers. Each CDR3 protein is one row after TCRdb ran MiXCR on the multiplex PCR reads. The table lists 600,000 to 650,000 distinct CDR3 sequences, around 15% of them singletons, with approximately 3.8% in the top ten. General observations from the study: A 13 V-J signature model discriminated ophthalmopathy versus stable hyperthyroidism.

The source material was blood. The receptor comes from a woman aged 25 to 39 with Graves' hyperthyroidism. The chain employs TRBV5-4 and TRBJ1-6; D may be TRBD1 (6 bases). CDR3: CASSPDAGQIHSPLHF. The CDR3 DNA reads as TGTGCCAGCAGCCCTGACGCCGGACAGATTCATTCACCCCTCCACTTT.